These 23 T cell receptor beta chains share one sample of origin, sequenced in a study of blood T cell repertoires in COVID-19. Assay used: immunoSEQ multiplex PCR; TCRdb lists only in-frame clones, some missing. The table lists 54,000 or so clones, more than 75% of them singletons. The sequenced sample consisted of peripheral blood. Receptor source: a woman of 80 years or more with acute or convalescent COVID-19.

The V call is TRBV11-2, the J call TRBJ2-5; D might be TRBD2 (6 bases). Germline V gene sequence: CDR1 SGHAT, CDR2 FQNNGV. The length of the CDR3 is 14 residues. Trimming pared 1 base from V and 5 bases from J, leaving 11 bases between. The CDR3 sequence: CASSLAPEGETQYF. The CDR3 coding sequence is TGTGCCAGCAGCTTAGCGCCGGAGGGCGAGACCCAGTACTTC.

J is TRBJ1-3 and V is TRBV2; D possibly corresponds to TRBD1 (5 bases). The CDR3 covers 16 residues. Trimming took 5 bases from V and 3 from J, leaving 17 bases between them. The germline V gene has CDR1 SNHLY and CDR2 FYNNEI. Here the CDR3 DNA reads TGTGCCAGCAGTCTTTTTCAGGGTTCCGATGGAAACACCATATATTTT. Protein product: CASSLFQGSDGNTIYF.

The chain joins TRBV7-3 to TRBJ1-6, with TRBD1 identical over 9 bases. The CDR3 covers 15 residues. Germline V gene sequence: CDR1 SGHTA, CDR2 FQGTGA. Losses at the gene ends were 5 bases for V and 10 bases for J; bases not matched to a gene: 9. DNA for the CDR3: TGTGCCAGCAGCCTAGGGACAGGGAAAAGCTCACCCCTCCACTTT. It yields the protein CASSLGTGKSSPLHF.

The V and J genes are TRBV3-1 (or the pseudogene TRBV3-2) and TRBJ1-2; possible D gene TRBD1, 6 bases. Germline V lookup: CDR1 LGHDT, CDR2 YNNKEL (reference sequence). The CDR3 totals 14 residues. Trimming pared 9 bases from V and 7 bases from J, leaving 21 bases between. CDR3 nucleotide sequence: TGTGCCAGTTCCCATGGGGGCGTTACCGGTGGCTACACCTTC. As protein: CASSHGGVTGGYTF.

This clone was seen just once. The chain joins TRBV18 to TRBJ1-1, with TRBD1 matching 9 bases. The length of the CDR3 is 14 residues. J was trimmed by 7 bases and V by 3 bases; bases with no gene match: 6. Per germline, CDR1 KGHSH and CDR2 LQKENI. DNA for the CDR3: TGTGCCAGCTCACCGACAGGGGGAAGCGGTGAAGCTTTCTTT. This sequence encodes CASSPTGGSGEAFF.

The CDR3 DNA reads as TGTGCCAGCACCGGCCCGCCGGGAGACGGGGTGGGCTATGGCTACACCTTC. Amino acid sequence: CASTGPPGDGVGYGYTF. The chain has TRBV28 and TRBJ1-2; no firm D call. Per germline, CDR1 MDHEN and CDR2 SYDVKM. V was cut by 7 bases and J by 4 bases, with 25 bases left in between. The CDR3 sequence is 17 residues long.

J is TRBJ2-3 and V is TRBV6-5; 7 bases are shared with TRBD1. V lost 8 bases to trimming and J lost 4 bases; unmatched junction nucleotides: 6. CDR3 length equals 13 residues. Germline values: CDR1 MNHEY, CDR2 SVGAGI. The CDR3 sequence is CASLHQGADTQYF. CDR3 sequence (DNA): TGTGCCAGCCTACACCAGGGGGCAGATACGCAGTATTTT.

The chain carries TRBV19 and TRBJ2-1; 8 nucleotides line up with TRBD1. Germline-derived CDR1 and CDR2 are LNHDA and SQIVND (reference sequence). V dropped 5 bases and J dropped 9; count of bases not matched to a gene: 15. The CDR3 spans 16 residues. CDR3 nucleotide sequence: TGTGCCAGTAGTTCACCCAGGGGGCGAAGGTCAAGTGAGCAGTTCTTC. This translates into CASSSPRGRRSSEQFF.

The CDR3 is CASSQGVQWTASFF. The CDR3 DNA reads TGTGCCAGCAGCCAAGGGGTCCAGTGGACAGCTTCTTTCTTT. This chain links TRBV3-1 (or the pseudogene TRBV3-2) with TRBJ1-1; TRBD1 is a possible D gene (6 bases). Trimming took off 1 base at V and 12 bases at J, with 18 bases between the two ends. CDR1 LGHDT and CDR2 YNNKEL come from the germline V gene (reference sequence). The CDR3 consists of 14 residues.

This chain joins TRBV27 and TRBJ2-4; a weak D match, TRBD1 (5 bases). Germline V CDR1 and CDR2: MNHEY, SMNVEV (reference sequence). CDR3 length equals 13 residues. V gave up 3 bases and J gave up 6 bases, with 9 bases separating them. The CDR3 is CASSFTGGNIQYF. The CDR3 nucleotides are TGTGCCAGCAGTTTCACAGGCGGAAACATTCAGTACTTC.

CDR3 DNA sequence: TGCGCCAGCAGCGCAACAGGGGATGGCGAGCAGTACTTC. This codes for CASSATGDGEQYF. V and J are TRBV5-1 and TRBJ2-7; 7 positions match TRBD1. Germline CDR1 reads SGHRS; CDR2 reads YFSETQ. The CDR3 consists of 13 residues. Trimming took 4 bases from V and 6 from J; bases not matched to a gene: 7. Based on the CDR3 plus reference TRBV5-1 and TRBJ2-7, the full variable domain is KAGVTQTPRYLIKTRGQQVTLSCSPISGHRSVSWYQQTPGQGLQFLFEYFSETQRNKGNFPGRFSGRQFSNSRSEMNVSTLELGDSALYLCASSATGDGEQYFGPGTRLTVT.

This chain links TRBV7-9 with TRBJ2-2, with no clear D. V shed 3 bases and J shed 0 bases, with 8 bases lying between them. The CDR3 runs to 15 residues. CDR1 is SEHNR, CDR2 FQNEAQ, per germline (reference sequence). CDR3 loop: CASSLVGPNTGELFF. Written as DNA, the CDR3 is TGTGCCAGCAGCTTGGTGGGCCCGAACACCGGGGAGCTGTTTTTT.

The chain recombines TRBV7-3 with TRBJ2-3; D might be TRBD2 (6 bases). Germline CDR1 reads SGHTA; CDR2 reads FQGTGA. Between the trimmed V and J ends, which lost 3 bases and 2 bases, there was a span of 15 bases. The CDR3 has 16 amino acids. The DNA of the CDR3 is TGTGCCAGCAGCTTCCACTCGGGACTTACCACAGATACGCAGTATTTT. It translates to CASSFHSGLTTDTQYF.

This rearrangement joins TRBV27 to TRBJ2-1, with 12 bases lining up with TRBD2. Losses at the gene ends were 4 bases for V and 6 bases for J; bases not matched to a gene: 4. This CDR3 has 15 amino acids. Germline values: CDR1 MNHEY, CDR2 SMNVEV (reference sequence). The CDR3 bases are TGTGCCAGCAGTTATCCGGGACTAGCGGGCAATGAGCAGTTCTTC. This codes for CASSYPGLAGNEQFF.

This sequence joins TRBV6-1 and TRBJ1-1; tentatively, D is TRBD1 (5 bases). With 2 bases removed from V and 4 bases from J, the gap between germline ends came to 14 bases. CDR3 length: 15 residues. In germline, CDR1 is MNHNS, CDR2 SASEGT. This CDR3 reads CASSEKRGLGTEAFF. The CDR3, as DNA: TGTGCCAGCAGTGAAAAGAGGGGACTGGGCACTGAAGCTTTCTTT.

The J gene is TRBJ2-5, the V gene TRBV24-1, with TRBD1 as a possible D gene (5 bases). V was trimmed by 4 bases and J by 5 bases, leaving 13 bases between them. The CDR3 is 14 amino acids. The germline V gene encodes CDR1 KGHDR and CDR2 SFDVKD. The chain's CDR3 is CATSDQGSGETQYF. The CDR3, as DNA: TGTGCCACCAGTGACCAGGGTTCGGGCGAGACCCAGTACTTC.

This clone was seen just once. This chain connects TRBV4-1 to TRBJ2-5; a possible D gene is TRBD1 (6 bases). Germline lookup yields CDR1 MGHRA and CDR2 YSYEKL. The germline V and J ends were trimmed by 0 bases and 2 bases, with 13 bases remaining between them. CDR3 length equals 16 residues. CDR3 sequence: CASSQELYRAQETQYF. Here the CDR3 DNA reads TGCGCCAGCAGCCAAGAATTGTACAGGGCGCAAGAGACCCAGTACTTC.

This chain links TRBV6-6 with TRBJ2-4; no clear D. CDR1 MNHNY and CDR2 SVGAGI come from the germline V gene (reference sequence). CDR3 size: 15 residues. V gave up 2 bases and J gave up 0 bases, with 8 bases separating them. The CDR3 DNA follows: TGTGCCAGCAGTTACATCCAGTCAGCCAAAAACATTCAGTACTTC. Translation: CASSYIQSAKNIQYF.

As for this clone: At one end, the junction sequence differs from germline, possibly due to a read error. J is TRBJ2-2 and V is TRBV9; 9 positions match TRBD2. Germline CDR1 reads SGDLS; CDR2 reads YYNGEE. CDR3 length equals 16 residues. The CDR3 nucleotides read TGTGCCAGCAACGTAGGTAATAGCGGGGGAACCGGGGAGCTGTTTTTT. Amino acids: CASNVGNSGGTGELFF.

The chain couples TRBV4-2 to TRBJ1-6; 7 positions agree with TRBD1. Losses at the gene ends were 4 bases for V and 7 bases for J; bases not matched to a gene: 10. Per germline, CDR1 LGHNA and CDR2 YNFKEQ. The CDR3 sequence is 16 residues long. CDR3 in amino acids: CASSLTSRDRNSPLHF. CDR3 in DNA: TGTGCCAGCAGCCTCACTTCAAGGGACAGAAATTCACCCCTCCACTTT.

V usage is TRBV10-3 and J usage is TRBJ2-1; the match to TRBD2 covers 14 bases. CDR1 is ENHRY and CDR2 is SYGVKD in the germline V gene. This CDR3 is 15 amino acids long. Trimming removed 6 bases from V and 7 bases from J; junction bases left unmatched: 5. CDR3 DNA sequence: TGTGCCATCAGCCCCGGACTAGCGGGGGGAAATGAGCAGTTCTTC. Its protein is CAISPGLAGGNEQFF.

This chain uses TRBV5-1 with TRBJ1-3, with D unclear. The CDR3 extends over 14 amino acids. The V end lost 1 base, the J end lost 0 bases, and 5 bases lay between the germline ends. Looked up from germline, CDR1 is SGHRS and CDR2 is YFSETQ. This CDR3 reads CASSLPSSGNTIYF. Here the CDR3 DNA reads TGCGCCAGCAGCTTGCCCTCCTCTGGAAACACCATATATTTT.

The chain joins TRBV18 to TRBJ1-1, with TRBD1 as a possible D gene (6 bases). CDR3 length equals 15 residues. V gave up 1 base and J gave up 4 bases, with 13 bases separating them. The germline V gene has CDR1 KGHSH and CDR2 LQKENI. The CDR3 region has the DNA TGTGCCAGCTCACCACGTGGGGGCTCTGGCACTGAAGCTTTCTTT. Amino acids: CASSPRGGSGTEAFF.